This TCR beta chain was sequenced during a study of blood T cell repertoires in COVID-19. Germline lookup yields CDR1 LNHDA and CDR2 SQIVND (reference sequence). Trimming cost V 1 base and J 3 bases, with 12 bases left between them. The CDR3 runs 16 residues. Produced via immunoSEQ multiplex PCR; TCRdb's table is partial and in-frame only. The sample includes approximately 360,000 clones, 70% to 90% of them seen just once. This TCR derives from a man aged 40-49 years in a cohort exposed to, infected with or recovered from COVID-19 (not recorded which). The chain recombines TRBV19 with TRBJ1-4, with no clear D. What was sequenced was PBMCs or T cells enriched from blood (not recorded which). CDR3 amino acids: CASSIGVPGSNEKLFF. In DNA, the CDR3 is TGTGCCAGTAGTATAGGGGTACCGGGATCTAATGAAAAACTGTTTTTT. The whole variable domain, remainder taken from reference TRBV19 and TRBJ1-4, is DGGITQSPKYLFRKEGQNVTLSCEQNLNHDAMYWYRQDPGQGLRLIYYSQIVNDFQKGDIAEGYSVSREKKESFPLTVTSAQKNPTAFYLCASSIGVPGSNEKLFFGSGTQLSVL.